This entry lists 22 T cell receptor beta chains sequenced from one sample in a study of beta chain features in type 1 diabetes. Expressed TCRB transcripts were sequenced after all isolated RNA was converted to cDNA. Repertoires were generated with immunoSEQ multiplex PCR, while TCRdb's copy carries only in-frame clones and drops some. The sample yields 810,000 or so clones, roughly a sixth seen once. Specimen: naive CD4+ T cells from blood. All receptors come from a woman under 30 in good health.

This clone appeared a few times. The chain carries TRBV2 and TRBJ2-6; 9 nucleotides align to TRBD1. From germline, CDR1 is SNHLY and CDR2 FYNNEI. The J segment lost 0 bases and the V segment lost 4 bases, leaving 7 bases of the junction unmatched. The CDR3 sequence is 18 residues long. CDR3 nucleotide sequence: TGTGCCAGCAGTGCCCAGGGACAGGGATTCTCTGGGGCCAACGTCCTGACTTTC. Its translation is CASSAQGQGFSGANVLTF.

The chain carries TRBV28 and TRBJ2-1, with 7 bases matching TRBD1. The V and J ends lost 6 bases and 2 bases, in that order; junction bases with no gene match: 7. The CDR3 loop spans 15 amino acids. From germline, CDR1 is MDHEN and CDR2 SYDVKM. In nucleotides, the CDR3 is TGTGCCAGCAGCCCCGGACAGGCGCCCTACAATGAGCAGTTCTTC. The encoded protein is CASSPGQAPYNEQFF.

This clone showed up just a few times. This chain joins TRBV9 and TRBJ2-1; 12 bases map to TRBD2. CDR1 SGDLS and CDR2 YYNGEE come from the germline V gene. V shed 6 bases and J 9 bases; nucleotides not matched to a gene: 25. This CDR3 spans 20 amino acids. The CDR3 spells CASTKTAGLAGRGAGVEQFF. Here the CDR3 DNA reads TGTGCCAGCACGAAGACAGCCGGACTAGCGGGGAGAGGTGCGGGCGTTGAGCAGTTCTTC.

There are a few counts of this clone. The rearrangement links TRBV5-1 to TRBJ2-3; 7 bases align to TRBD2. Germline V gene sequence: CDR1 SGHRS, CDR2 YFSETQ. After removal of 5 bases from V and 2 bases from J, the junction contained 8 bases not matched to a gene. The length of the CDR3 is 15 residues. This chain's CDR3 is CASSKTSGATDTQYF. In nucleotides, the CDR3 is TGCGCCAGCAGTAAGACCAGCGGGGCCACAGATACGCAGTATTTT.

A few counts support this clone. Within the sample, other DNA sequences also encode this same CDR3. The rearrangement uses TRBV20-1 and TRBJ1-2; weak D call: TRBD1 (6 bases). This CDR3 spans 11 amino acids. Germline CDR1 reads DFQATT; CDR2 reads SNEGSKA (reference sequence). Trimming left V 6 bases short and J 4 bases short, with 9 bases between. CDR3 region: CSARGGYGYTF. DNA of the CDR3: TGCAGTGCAAGGGGGGGCTATGGCTACACCTTC.

This clone turned up a few times. The chain joins TRBV6-5 to TRBJ2-1; D is possibly TRBD1 (6 bases). The CDR3 has 14 residues. From germline, CDR1 is MNHEY and CDR2 SVGAGI. Between the trimmed V and J ends, which lost 6 bases and 5 bases, there was a span of 14 bases. CDR3 region: CASRRTGYHNEQFF. For the CDR3, the DNA is TGTGCCAGCAGGAGAACAGGGTATCACAATGAGCAGTTCTTC.

In this sample, this clone turned up a few times. The CDR3 reads CASSRGTGNGYTF. Here the CDR3 DNA reads TGTGCCAGCTCACGAGGGACAGGGAATGGCTACACCTTC. The V call is TRBV18, the J call TRBJ1-2; 9 bases map to TRBD1. This CDR3 has 13 residues. In germline, CDR1 is KGHSH, CDR2 LQKENI. V was clipped by 4 bases and J by 6 bases; unmatched bases: 3.

V gene TRBV2 combines with J gene TRBJ1-1; D might be TRBD1 (6 bases). Per germline, CDR1 SNHLY and CDR2 FYNNEI. CDR3 length: 12 amino acids. V was trimmed by 11 bases and J by 6 bases, leaving 16 bases between them. DNA for the CDR3: TGTGCCGGGGGGCAGCTTATCGCTGAAGCTTTCTTT. Translating it yields CAGGQLIAEAFF.

This clone was counted a few times. This sequence joins TRBV7-3 and TRBJ2-3; TRBD2 matches 7 bases. This CDR3 is built from 15 residues. CDR1 is SGHTA, CDR2 FQGTGA, per germline. J was trimmed by 2 bases and V by 5 bases; bases with no gene match: 7. The CDR3 spells CASSVSSGHTDTQYF. CDR3 sequence (DNA): TGTGCCAGCAGCGTCTCTAGCGGTCACACAGATACGCAGTATTTT.

The chain couples TRBV5-1 to TRBJ2-1, with 7 bases that match TRBD2. Per the germline V gene, CDR1 is SGHRS and CDR2 is YFSETQ. The CDR3 covers 15 residues. The V segment lost 4 bases and the J segment 7 bases; nucleotides outside the gene matches: 11. CDR3 protein: CASSRGAGTWNEQFF. The CDR3 DNA reads TGCGCCAGCAGCAGGGGAGCGGGAACGTGGAATGAGCAGTTCTTC. The full variable domain, completed using reference TRBV5-1 and TRBJ2-1, is KAGVTQTPRYLIKTRGQQVTLSCSPISGHRSVSWYQQTPGQGLQFLFEYFSETQRNKGNFPGRFSGRQFSNSRSEMNVSTLELGDSALYLCASSRGAGTWNEQFFGPGTRLTVL.

This clone was seen more than once but under ten times. The rearrangement joins TRBV5-6 to TRBJ2-1, with 9 positions matching TRBD2. Looked up from germline, CDR1 is SGHDT and CDR2 is YYEEEE. J lost 8 bases, V lost 0 bases, and 9 bases had no gene match. This CDR3 is 16 amino acids long. The CDR3 here is CASSLEIAGAGDEQFF. Written as DNA, the CDR3 is TGTGCCAGCAGCTTGGAGATAGCGGGAGCGGGGGATGAGCAGTTCTTC.

The V call is TRBV12-2, the J call TRBJ2-4; TRBD1 is the table's D call and was not checked against the DNA. TRBV12-2 is described as a pseudogene. There are 17 residues in the CDR3. The CDR3, as DNA: TGTGCAAATCGCTTTGAGGACAGGGGCTTAGCCAAAAACATTCAGTACTTC. The encoded protein is CANRFEDRGLAKNIQYF.

The chain couples TRBV4-2 to TRBJ2-7; 10 bases agree with TRBD1. The junction had 8 bases not matched to a gene; V was cut back by 3 bases and J by 3 bases. CDR1 and CDR2 from the germline V gene are LGHNA and YNFKEQ. This CDR3 has 16 residues. CDR3 nucleotides: TGTGCCAGCAGCCAGGCCGGGACAGGGGCTATCTACGAGCAGTACTTC. It is translated as CASSQAGTGAIYEQYF.

A few counts support this clone. V and J are TRBV4-2 and TRBJ2-3; TRBD1 might be the D (6 bases). The germline V gene has CDR1 LGHNA and CDR2 YNFKEQ. The V and J ends lost 4 bases and 2 bases respectively, with 13 bases between them. CDR3 length equals 15 residues. The chain's CDR3 is CASSPLTGSTDTQYF. The CDR3 bases are TGTGCCAGCAGCCCACTCACAGGGTCCACAGATACGCAGTATTTT.

This clone showed up just a few times. The chain has TRBV5-4 and TRBJ2-7, with TRBD2 matching over 7 bases. Germline V CDR1 and CDR2: SGHNT, YYREEE (reference sequence). This CDR3 has 15 residues. V lost 3 bases to trimming and J lost 3 bases; unmatched junction nucleotides: 9. CDR3 amino acids: CASSSQTGDYYEQYF. Written as DNA, the CDR3 is TGTGCCAGCAGCTCTCAAACCGGGGACTACTACGAGCAGTACTTC.

This clone was found a few times. V is TRBV5-6 and J is TRBJ2-7; 7 positions agree with TRBD1. The CDR3 consists of 13 residues. The V gene's germline CDR1 is SGHDT and CDR2 YYEEEE. V was pared by 2 bases and J by 5 bases, with 4 bases of the junction left unmatched. The CDR3 loop is CASSFLGGDEQYF. In DNA form, the CDR3 reads TGTGCCAGCAGCTTTTTAGGGGGCGACGAGCAGTACTTC.

The chain combines TRBV4-3 with TRBJ2-1; 10 bases match TRBD2. This CDR3 comprises 17 residues. Germline V CDR1 and CDR2: LGHNA, YSLEER. The V and J ends lost 3 bases and 4 bases, in that order; junction bases with no gene match: 9. The CDR3 sequence: CASSHGTSGAAYNEQFF. The CDR3 region has the DNA TGCGCCAGCAGCCATGGAACTAGCGGGGCTGCTTACAATGAGCAGTTCTTC.

The chain couples TRBV19 to TRBJ1-5, with D possibly matching TRBD1 (5 bases). V lost 7 bases and J 1 base, leaving 17 bases between the germline ends. This CDR3 has 16 amino acids. The germline CDR1 and CDR2 sequences are LNHDA and SQIVND (reference sequence). The CDR3 loop reads CASTSLGPRSNQPQHF. For the CDR3, the DNA is TGTGCCAGTACCTCACTGGGGCCGAGAAGCAATCAGCCCCAGCATTTT.

This clone was recorded a few times. V and J are TRBV29-1 and TRBJ2-4; D is uncertain. Germline assignment: CDR1 SQVTM and CDR2 ANQGSEA. V was clipped by 4 bases and J by 5 bases, with 12 bases between them. CDR3 length: 13 residues. CDR3 nucleotide sequence: TGCAGCGTTGCCGGTCGGCTCCAAAACATTCAGTACTTC. Translation: CSVAGRLQNIQYF.

This clone was picked up a small number of times. J is TRBJ2-7 and V is TRBV18; D gene uncertain. Trimming cost V 2 bases and J 3 bases, with 14 bases left between them. CDR1 is KGHSH and CDR2 is LQKENI in the germline V gene. This CDR3 is built from 15 residues. The CDR3 spells CASSPGKLGIYEQYF. CDR3 sequence (DNA): TGTGCCAGCTCACCAGGAAAGCTGGGGATCTACGAGCAGTACTTC.

The chain carries TRBV29-1 and TRBJ1-1, with D tentatively TRBD1 (5 bases). V was pared by 1 base and J by 4 bases, with 16 bases between. The CDR3 has 15 amino acids. The V gene's germline CDR1 is SQVTM and CDR2 ANQGSEA. The CDR3 region has the DNA TGCAGCGTTGAAGTTCCGGAGACAGCAGTCACTGAAGCTTTCTTT. Its translation is CSVEVPETAVTEAFF.

Only a few counts were recorded for this clone. The chain has TRBV2 and TRBJ2-7, with D unclear. V was clipped by 5 bases and J by 7 bases, with 9 bases between them. The length of the CDR3 is 11 residues. The germline V gene has CDR1 SNHLY and CDR2 FYNNEI. Here the CDR3 DNA reads TGTGCCAGCAGTAGAGTAGGGGAGCAGTACTTC. Its translation is CASSRVGEQYF.